These 4 T cell receptor beta chains were sequenced from one sample in a study of blood T cell repertoires in COVID-19 (TCRdb year 2020). The library relied on the immunoSEQ multiplex PCR assay. TCRdb limited this immuneACCESS table to in-frame rearrangements with V and J called. A share of clones is missing; checked studies link under half to unresolved V genes, and the rest is unexplained. In this sample the table shows a few hundred thousand clones, around 90% of which occur a single time. Together, the top ten hold 2.5% to 3% of the sample. The sample consisted of peripheral blood. These receptors were collected from a person in their late teens or twenties with COVID-19, enrolled during active disease.

This clone was observed once. The gene calls are TRBV5-4 and TRBJ2-6; 7 bases align to TRBD1. The CDR3 extends over 15 amino acids. CDR1 is SGHNT and CDR2 is YYREEE in the germline V gene (reference sequence). The trim removed 10 bases at V and 0 bases at J, leaving 7 bases unmatched. The CDR3 loop reads CALGAGGSGANVLTF. The CDR3 DNA is TGTGCCCTAGGGGCAGGGGGCTCTGGGGCCAACGTCCTGACTTTC. The full variable domain, with the rest looked up from reference TRBV5-4 and TRBJ2-6, is ETGVTQSPTHLIKTRGQQVTLRCSSQSGHNTVSWYQQALGQGPQFIFQYYREEENGRGNFPPRFSGLQFPNYSSELNVNALELDDSALYLCALGAGGSGANVLTFGAGSRLTVL.

V gene TRBV12-3 or TRBV12-4 combines with J gene TRBJ2-3; 9 bases agree with TRBD1. J was trimmed by 8 bases and V by 6 bases; bases with no gene match: 6. The CDR3 has 13 amino acids. CDR3: CASRGTGSVTQYF. CDR3 DNA sequence: TGTGCCAGCAGGGGGACAGGGTCGGTTACGCAGTATTTT.

CDR3 in DNA: TGTGCCACCTCCAACAGGGGCTCGAACTATGGCTACACCTTC. Encoded protein: CATSNRGSNYGYTF. This chain joins TRBV24-1 and TRBJ1-2, with 7 positions matching TRBD1. Germline CDR1 and CDR2: KGHDR and SFDVKD. The CDR3 has 14 amino acids. Trimming took 9 bases from V and 2 from J; bases not matched to a gene: 8.

The chain recombines TRBV9 with TRBJ2-3; D may be TRBD2 (5 bases). V shed 0 bases and J shed 6 bases, with 11 bases lying between them. The CDR3 runs to 14 residues. Germline CDR1 and CDR2: SGDLS and YYNGEE. Written as DNA, the CDR3 is TGTGCCAGCAGCGTAGTGGGAGCGTCGGATACGCAGTATTTT. It is translated as CASSVVGASDTQYF.